Listed here are 29 T cell receptor beta chains from one sample, sequenced in a study of T-cell reconstitution after alpha-beta-depleted transplantation in children. Molecular barcoding with unique molecular identifiers was used for the TCRbeta library. MiXCR, applied by TCRdb to the PCR reads, yields one record per CDR3 protein. This sample has some 300,000 distinct CDR3 sequences; 9.5% to 13% occur once, and the top ten carry roughly 7%. The sequences come from PBMCs, collected before TCRalphabeta/CD19-depleted stem cell transplant. Receptor source: a boy under two years old with acute myeloid leukemia, due to receive a stem cell transplant.

Many counts were recorded for this clonotype. This chain links TRBV7-3 with TRBJ1-1; 7 bases line up with TRBD1. There are 13 residues in the CDR3. Germline V gene sequence: CDR1 SGHTA, CDR2 FQGTGA. V lost 4 bases and J lost 4; bases outside the gene matches: 3. In nucleotides, the CDR3 is TGTGCCAGCAGCTCGACAGGGAGCACTGAAGCTTTCTTT. Translated, it gives CASSSTGSTEAFF.

In this sample, this clonotype turned up many times. This chain links TRBV29-1 with TRBJ2-7, with D possibly called TRBD1 or TRBD2 (6 bases each). CDR1 SQVTM and CDR2 ANQGSEA come from the germline V gene. The CDR3 consists of 13 residues. The V and J ends lost 4 bases and 3 bases respectively, with 13 bases between them. In DNA, the CDR3 is TGCAGCGTTGGAAAGGGGGGCATCTACGAGCAGTACTTC. This gives the protein CSVGKGGIYEQYF.

This clonotype was found many times. The rearrangement links TRBV6-2 or TRBV6-3 to TRBJ2-2, with D possibly being TRBD2 (6 bases). V shed 6 bases and J shed 8 bases, with 16 bases lying between them. This CDR3 contains 14 residues. Germline V gene data show CDR1 as MNHEY and CDR2 as SVGEGT. The CDR3 nucleotides read TGTGCCAGCAGCCCGGACTATAAACGGGGGGAGCTGTTTTTT. As protein: CASSPDYKRGELFF.

This clonotype occurred many times. The rearrangement uses TRBV7-3 and TRBJ2-3; 8 bases line up with TRBD2. This CDR3 spans 16 amino acids. Unmatched junction bases numbered 7, after V lost 4 bases and J lost 1 base. Per the germline V gene, CDR1 is SGHTA and CDR2 is FQGTGA. Here the CDR3 reads CASSSTGGPGTDTQYF. In DNA, the CDR3 is TGTGCCAGCAGCTCCACGGGAGGGCCGGGCACAGATACGCAGTATTTT. Drawing the rest from reference TRBV7-3 and TRBJ2-3, the complete variable domain is GAGVSQTPSNKVTEKGKYVELRCDPISGHTALYWYRQSLGQGPEFLIYFQGTGAADDSGLPNDRFFAVRPEGSVSTLKIQRTERGDSAVYLCASSSTGGPGTDTQYFGPGTRLTVL.

This clonotype showed up many times. V usage is TRBV14 and J usage is TRBJ2-7, with TRBD1 identical over 9 bases. This CDR3 comprises 17 residues. CDR1 is SGHDN and CDR2 is FVKESK in the germline V gene. V lost 0 bases, J lost 2 bases, and 8 bases stayed unmatched. CDR3 DNA sequence: TGTGCCAGCAGCCAAGATGAACCGGGACAGGGTCCCTACGAGCAGTACTTC. Translated, it gives CASSQDEPGQGPYEQYF.

At least ten counts were recorded for this clonotype. The J gene is TRBJ1-6, the V gene TRBV5-1, with D tentatively TRBD1 (5 bases). Trimming pared 2 bases from V and 0 bases from J, leaving 9 bases between. CDR3 length equals 16 residues. CDR1 is SGHRS, CDR2 YFSETQ, per germline. In nucleotides, the CDR3 is TGCGCCAGCAGCTTCGGCGACAGCTCCTATAATTCACCCCTCCACTTT. It yields the protein CASSFGDSSYNSPLHF.

The chain employs TRBV11-2 and TRBJ1-2; D unclear. Germline V gene sequence: CDR1 SGHAT, CDR2 FQNNGV. The CDR3 length is 15 residues. Trimming shortened V by 5 bases and J by 2 bases, and 15 bases separated the two germline ends. The CDR3 region is CASSHSGVTNYGYTF. CDR3 DNA: TGTGCCAGCAGCCACTCGGGAGTTACCAACTATGGCTACACCTTC. The complete variable domain, with remaining parts taken from reference TRBV11-2 and TRBJ1-2, reads EAGVAQSPRYKIIEKRQSVAFWCNPISGHATLYWYQQILGQGPKLLIQFQNNGVVDDSQLPKDRFSAERLKGVDSTLKIQPAKLEDSAVYLCASSHSGVTNYGYTFGSGTRLTVV.

This clonotype was picked up a small number of times. The chain joins TRBV6-4 to TRBJ2-3, with TRBD2 matching over 8 bases. CDR1 is MRHNA and CDR2 is SNTAGT in the germline V gene. With 10 bases clipped from V and 1 base from J, the junction kept 16 bases outside the gene matches. The CDR3 is 17 residues long. The CDR3 here is CAKNGGGGTLRTDTQYF. CDR3 nucleotide sequence: TGTGCCAAGAACGGGGGCGGGGGGACCCTCCGCACAGATACGCAGTATTTT.

In this sample, this clonotype is medium-sized. The chain has TRBV11-2 and TRBJ1-3, with no clear D. With 0 bases removed from V and 0 bases from J, the gap between germline ends came to 9 bases. The germline CDR1 and CDR2 sequences are SGHAT and FQNNGV. The CDR3 has 16 amino acids. CDR3 coding DNA: TGTGCCAGCAGCTTAGATCGCGCCTTCTCTGGAAACACCATATATTTT. This translates into CASSLDRAFSGNTIYF.

This clonotype was counted ten times or more. In nucleotides, the CDR3 is TGTGCATCGGACAGGGGAGAGACCCAGTACTTC. Translating gives CASDRGETQYF. This chain joins TRBV12-3 or TRBV12-4 and TRBJ2-5, with 9 nucleotides matching TRBD1. The CDR3 contains 11 residues.

The V and J genes are TRBV7-9 and TRBJ1-6; tentative D call: TRBD1 (6 bases). Germline V CDR1 and CDR2: SEHNR, FQNEAQ (reference sequence). The CDR3 totals 15 residues. The V gene lost 1 base and the J gene lost 4 bases, with 8 bases spanning the gap. CDR3 sequence: CASSLGGQYNSPLHF. In DNA form, the CDR3 reads TGTGCCAGCAGCTTAGGGGGACAATATAATTCACCCCTCCACTTT.

There are many counts of this clonotype. The CDR3 DNA follows: TGTGCCAGCAGTACCCGGGGACAGGGAAACAATGAGCAGTTCTTC. Translating it yields CASSTRGQGNNEQFF. This chain uses TRBV25-1 with TRBJ2-1; 9 nucleotides match TRBD1. Germline values: CDR1 MGHDK, CDR2 SYGVNS. The CDR3 has 15 residues. Germline trimming cut 5 bases from V and 5 bases from J; bases unmatched to any gene: 7.

This clonotype was recorded many times. The chain combines TRBV29-1 with TRBJ2-3; perhaps D is TRBD1 or TRBD2 (6 bases each). This CDR3 contains 18 residues. CDR1 SQVTM and CDR2 ANQGSEA come from the germline V gene. V lost 0 bases, J lost 3 bases, and 22 bases lay in between. The CDR3 DNA follows: TGCAGCGTTGAAGAATGGGGATTGGGGCAGGGGAGGACAGATACGCAGTATTTT. This encodes CSVEEWGLGQGRTDTQYF.

The V gene is TRBV2, the J gene TRBJ2-3; D is possibly TRBD1 (7 bases). The CDR3 has 18 residues. Trimming shortened V by 10 bases and J by 2 bases, and 28 bases separated the two germline ends. Germline CDR1 reads SNHLY; CDR2 reads FYNNEI. The chain's CDR3 is CAICLDVLADRSTDTQYF. The CDR3 DNA is TGTGCCATCTGTTTGGACGTATTAGCGGACAGGTCCACAGATACGCAGTATTTT.

This clonotype was seen many times. The chain links TRBV12-3 or TRBV12-4 to TRBJ2-7; D is unresolved. Between the trimmed V and J ends, which lost 4 bases and 2 bases, there was a span of 9 bases. CDR3 size: 13 residues. CDR3 residues: CASSSGSTYEQYF. In nucleotides, the CDR3 is TGTGCCAGCAGTTCCGGGTCTACCTACGAGCAGTACTTC.

This clonotype has at least ten counts. The chain employs TRBV20-1 and TRBJ2-2; D is possibly TRBD1 (6 bases). The V end lost 3 bases, the J end lost 1 base, and 12 bases lay between the germline ends. The CDR3 consists of 15 residues. Germline V lookup: CDR1 DFQATT, CDR2 SNEGSKA (reference sequence). This chain's CDR3 is CSARGQSLNTGELFF. For the CDR3, the DNA is TGCAGTGCTAGGGGACAATCATTGAACACCGGGGAGCTGTTTTTT.

This clonotype was seen at least ten times. The rearrangement uses TRBV4-3 and TRBJ1-1, with D tentatively TRBD1 (5 bases). CDR1 LGHNA and CDR2 YSLEER come from the germline V gene. Trimming left V 0 bases short and J 8 bases short, with 10 bases between. The CDR3 is made up of 13 amino acids. CDR3 sequence: CASSQDENREAFF. Written as DNA, the CDR3 is TGCGCCAGCAGCCAAGATGAAAACAGGGAAGCTTTCTTT.

This clonotype was picked up many times. The chain employs TRBV7-2 and TRBJ2-1; maybe TRBD2 (6 bases). V shed 5 bases and J shed 5 bases, with 19 bases lying between them. The CDR3 extends over 16 amino acids. Germline loops: CDR1 SGHTA, CDR2 FQGNSA. CDR3 sequence: CASSLSGTQPNNEQFF. The CDR3 region has the DNA TGTGCCAGCAGCCTATCCGGGACTCAACCCAACAATGAGCAGTTCTTC.

This clonotype was seen ten or more times. The rearrangement joins TRBV6-5 to TRBJ2-5, with 9 nucleotides matching TRBD2. Per germline, CDR1 MNHEY and CDR2 SVGAGI. There are 11 residues in the CDR3. The ends lost 8 bases at V and 5 bases at J; junction bases unmatched: 0. DNA of the CDR3: TGTGCCAGCGCGGGGGGGGAGACCCAGTACTTC. Translated: CASAGGETQYF.

CDR3 in DNA: TGTGCCAGCAGCTTGGCCGTGACTAGCGTGTTCTCCTACGAGCAGTACTTC. This translates into CASSLAVTSVFSYEQYF. The chain recombines TRBV5-4 with TRBJ2-7; 8 bases line up with TRBD2. J gave up 0 bases and V 0 bases, and 8 bases lay outside the gene matches. Looked up from germline, CDR1 is SGHNT and CDR2 is YYREEE (reference sequence). There are 17 residues in the CDR3.

This clonotype was picked up many times. The chain employs TRBV29-1 and TRBJ2-5; D is uncertain. CDR3 length: 13 amino acids. Deletions cut 2 bases from V and 3 bases from J, with 10 bases between. Per the germline V gene, CDR1 is SQVTM and CDR2 is ANQGSEA. CDR3 protein: CSVESLFKETQYF. CDR3 bases: TGCAGCGTTGAAAGCCTCTTCAAAGAGACCCAGTACTTC.

The table lists this clonotype with many counts. V is TRBV18 and J is TRBJ1-1, with D maybe TRBD1 (6 bases). This CDR3 region has 14 residues. The V end was cut by 4 bases, the J end by 0 bases, with 9 bases between. The V gene's germline CDR1 is KGHSH and CDR2 LQKENI. As DNA, the CDR3 is TGTGCCAGCTCACGCCAGGGGTTGAACACTGAAGCTTTCTTT. Translating it yields CASSRQGLNTEAFF.

This clonotype appeared many times. The chain uses TRBV28 and TRBJ1-5; 7 positions match TRBD1. The ends lost 2 bases at V and 4 bases at J; junction bases unmatched: 2. The CDR3 runs to 14 residues. The germline V gene has CDR1 MDHEN and CDR2 SYDVKM. The CDR3 DNA reads as TGTGCCAGCAGTTTAAACAGGGGTAATCAGCCCCAGCATTTT. Its protein is CASSLNRGNQPQHF.

This clonotype was seen only a few times. This chain links TRBV24-1 with TRBJ1-2, with a possible D match to TRBD1 (6 bases). Trimming shortened V by 4 bases and J by 6 bases, and 17 bases separated the two germline ends. The CDR3 contains 15 residues. The germline V gene has CDR1 KGHDR and CDR2 SFDVKD. CDR3 region: CATSDAFGGADGYTF. CDR3 nucleotides: TGTGCCACCAGTGACGCCTTCGGGGGCGCGGATGGCTACACCTTC.

This clonotype came up many times. This chain links TRBV6-2 or TRBV6-3 with TRBJ1-1; the match to TRBD1 covers 9 bases. The CDR3 is 16 amino acids. V was pared by 2 bases and J by 0 bases, with 4 bases of the junction left unmatched. The germline gives CDR1 MNHEY, CDR2 SVGEGT. Here the CDR3 reads CASSYGGTGLNTEAFF. The CDR3 DNA reads as TGTGCCAGCAGTTACGGCGGGACAGGGTTGAACACTGAAGCTTTCTTT.

CDR3 nucleotides: TGCGCCAGCATCAAAGTCTCTAGCGGGGGGACCACTAACCTCGGGGAGACCCAGTACTTC. Translation gives CASIKVSSGGTTNLGETQYF. The genes are TRBV5-1 and TRBJ2-5, with 11 nucleotides matching TRBD2. CDR1 SGHRS and CDR2 YFSETQ come from the germline V gene. The CDR3 is 20 amino acids. Trimming took 6 bases from V and 5 from J; bases not matched to a gene: 24.

The chain links TRBV5-1 to TRBJ1-2; D unresolved. The CDR3 totals 12 residues. CDR1 and CDR2 from the germline V gene are SGHRS and YFSETQ. Trimming pared 0 bases from V and 13 bases from J, leaving 13 bases between. This CDR3 is CASSLADGLGTF. CDR3 nucleotide sequence: TGCGCCAGCAGCTTGGCAGACGGCTTAGGCACCTTC.

This clonotype has just a few counts. The J gene is TRBJ1-2, the V gene TRBV30; unclear D gene. Germline loops: CDR1 GTSNPN, CDR2 SVGIG (reference sequence). Trimming shortened V by 2 bases and J by 5 bases, and 9 bases separated the two germline ends. This CDR3 spans 12 amino acids. The CDR3 protein is CAWSPWVYGYTF. CDR3 nucleotides: TGTGCCTGGAGTCCATGGGTTTATGGCTACACCTTC.

This clonotype was picked up many times. V is TRBV6-2 or TRBV6-3 and J is TRBJ2-2; TRBD2 matches 9 bases. With 6 bases clipped from V and 4 bases from J, the junction kept 6 bases outside the gene matches. Germline V gene data show CDR1 as MNHEY and CDR2 as SVGEGT. CDR3 length: 15 amino acids. CDR3 residues: CASSVASGVTGELFF. Written as DNA, the CDR3 is TGTGCCAGCAGCGTAGCTAGCGGGGTCACCGGGGAGCTGTTTTTT.